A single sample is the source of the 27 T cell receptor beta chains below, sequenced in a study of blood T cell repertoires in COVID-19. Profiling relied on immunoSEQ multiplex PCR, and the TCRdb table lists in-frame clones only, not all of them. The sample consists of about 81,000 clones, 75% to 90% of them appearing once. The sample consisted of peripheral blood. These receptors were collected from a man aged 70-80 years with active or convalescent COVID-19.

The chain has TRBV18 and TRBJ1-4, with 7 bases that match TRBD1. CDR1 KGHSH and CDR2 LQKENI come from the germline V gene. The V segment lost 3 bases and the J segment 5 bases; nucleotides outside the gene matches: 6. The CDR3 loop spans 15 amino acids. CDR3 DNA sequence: TGTGCCAGCTCACCTGACAGGGTAGTAAATGAAAAACTGTTTTTT. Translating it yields CASSPDRVVNEKLFF.

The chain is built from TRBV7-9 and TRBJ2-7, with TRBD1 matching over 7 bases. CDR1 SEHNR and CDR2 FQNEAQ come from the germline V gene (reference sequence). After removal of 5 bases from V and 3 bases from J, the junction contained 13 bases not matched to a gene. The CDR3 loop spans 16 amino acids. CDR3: CASSIQGSYLFYEQYF. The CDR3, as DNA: TGTGCCAGCAGCATACAGGGGTCCTACCTTTTCTACGAGCAGTACTTC.

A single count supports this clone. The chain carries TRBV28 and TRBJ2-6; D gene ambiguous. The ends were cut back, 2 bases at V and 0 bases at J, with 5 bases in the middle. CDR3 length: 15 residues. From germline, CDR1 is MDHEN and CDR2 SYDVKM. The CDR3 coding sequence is TGTGCCAGCAGTTTAGCGAGCTCTGGGGCCAACGTCCTGACTTTC. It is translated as CASSLASSGANVLTF.

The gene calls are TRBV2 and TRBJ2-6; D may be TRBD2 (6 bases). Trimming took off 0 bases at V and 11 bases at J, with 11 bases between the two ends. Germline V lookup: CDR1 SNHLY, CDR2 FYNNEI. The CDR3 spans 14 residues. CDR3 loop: CASSEAAGPDVLTF. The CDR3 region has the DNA TGTGCCAGCAGTGAAGCGGCGGGACCCGACGTCCTGACTTTC.

The CDR3 coding sequence is TGCGCCAGCAGCTTGGTCCCACAGGCGAACACTGAAGCTTTCTTT. As protein: CASSLVPQANTEAFF. The chain uses TRBV5-1 and TRBJ1-1; D might be TRBD1 (5 bases). The CDR3 runs to 15 residues. The germline gives CDR1 SGHRS, CDR2 YFSETQ. The V gene lost 0 bases and the J gene lost 1 base, with 10 bases spanning the gap.

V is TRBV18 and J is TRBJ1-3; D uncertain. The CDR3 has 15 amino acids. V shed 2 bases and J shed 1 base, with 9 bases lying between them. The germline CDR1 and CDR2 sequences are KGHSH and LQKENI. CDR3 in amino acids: CASSPISRSGNTIYF. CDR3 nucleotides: TGTGCCAGCTCACCAATTAGTCGGTCTGGAAACACCATATATTTT.

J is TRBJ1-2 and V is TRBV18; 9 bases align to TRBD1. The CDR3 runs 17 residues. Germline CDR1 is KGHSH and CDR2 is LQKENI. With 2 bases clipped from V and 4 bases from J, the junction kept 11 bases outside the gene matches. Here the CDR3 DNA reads TGTGCCAGCTCACCAGGGACAGGGTCTCTGTATGGCTATGGCTACACCTTC. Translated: CASSPGTGSLYGYGYTF.

Written as DNA, the CDR3 is TGTGCCAGCAATCCTAGCGCGGGAGGAGAGACCCAGTACTTC. It codes for CASNPSAGGETQYF. This chain joins TRBV2 and TRBJ2-5, with TRBD2 matching over 8 bases. CDR3 length equals 14 residues. Losses at the gene ends were 7 bases for V and 4 bases for J; bases not matched to a gene: 8. Germline V gene data show CDR1 as SNHLY and CDR2 as FYNNEI.

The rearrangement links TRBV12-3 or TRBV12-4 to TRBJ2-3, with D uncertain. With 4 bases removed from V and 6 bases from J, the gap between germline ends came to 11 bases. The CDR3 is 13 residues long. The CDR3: CASSSQLRDTQYF. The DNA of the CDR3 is TGTGCCAGCAGTTCTCAACTGCGGGATACGCAGTATTTT.

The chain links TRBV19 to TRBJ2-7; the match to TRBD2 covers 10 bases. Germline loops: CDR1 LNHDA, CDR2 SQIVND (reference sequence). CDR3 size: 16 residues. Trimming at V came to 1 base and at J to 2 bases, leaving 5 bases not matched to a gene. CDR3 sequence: CASSIGSGGTPYEQYF. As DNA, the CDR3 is TGTGCCAGTAGTATAGGTAGCGGGGGGACCCCCTACGAGCAGTACTTC.

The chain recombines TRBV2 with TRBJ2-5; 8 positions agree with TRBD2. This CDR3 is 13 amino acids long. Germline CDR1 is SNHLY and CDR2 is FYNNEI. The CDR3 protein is CALAGGFGETQYF. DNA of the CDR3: TGTGCTCTAGCGGGTGGTTTTGGGGAGACCCAGTACTTC.

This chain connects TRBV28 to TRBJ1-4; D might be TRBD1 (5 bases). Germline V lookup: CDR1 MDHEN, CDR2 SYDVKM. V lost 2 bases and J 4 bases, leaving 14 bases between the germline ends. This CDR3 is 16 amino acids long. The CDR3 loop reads CASSLIGHPDNEKLFF. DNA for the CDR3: TGTGCCAGCAGTTTAATCGGACATCCGGATAATGAAAAACTGTTTTTT. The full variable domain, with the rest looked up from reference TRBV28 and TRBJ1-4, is DVKVTQSSRYLVKRTGEKVFLECVQDMDHENMFWYRQDPGLGLRLIYFSYDVKMKEKGDIPEGYSVSREKKERFSLILESASTNQTSMYLCASSLIGHPDNEKLFFGSGTQLSVL.

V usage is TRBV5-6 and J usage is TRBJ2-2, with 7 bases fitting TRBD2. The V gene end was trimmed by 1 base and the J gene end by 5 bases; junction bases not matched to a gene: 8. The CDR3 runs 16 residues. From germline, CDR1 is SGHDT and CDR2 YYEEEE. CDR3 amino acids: CASSLFWEGDTGELFF. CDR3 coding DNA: TGTGCCAGCAGCTTGTTCTGGGAGGGTGATACCGGGGAGCTGTTTTTT.

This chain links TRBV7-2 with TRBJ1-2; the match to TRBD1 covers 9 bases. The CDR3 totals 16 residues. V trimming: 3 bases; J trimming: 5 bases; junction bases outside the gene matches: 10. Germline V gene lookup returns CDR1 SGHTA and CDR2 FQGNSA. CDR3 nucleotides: TGTGCCAGCAGCTTGGGGACAGGGTCCTCTGAATATGGCTACACCTTC. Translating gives CASSLGTGSSEYGYTF.

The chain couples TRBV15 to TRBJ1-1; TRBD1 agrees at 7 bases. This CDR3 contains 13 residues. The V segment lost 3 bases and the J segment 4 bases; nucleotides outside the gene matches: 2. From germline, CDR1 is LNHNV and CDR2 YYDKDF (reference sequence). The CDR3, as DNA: TGTGCCACCAGCAGGACAGGGCTCACTGAAGCTTTCTTT. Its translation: CATSRTGLTEAFF.

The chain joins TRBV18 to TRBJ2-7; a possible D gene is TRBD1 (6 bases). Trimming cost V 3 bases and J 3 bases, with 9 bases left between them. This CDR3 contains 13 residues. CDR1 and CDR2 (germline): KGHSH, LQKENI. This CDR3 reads CASSPRTDYEQYF. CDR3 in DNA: TGTGCCAGCTCACCGCGGACAGACTACGAGCAGTACTTC.

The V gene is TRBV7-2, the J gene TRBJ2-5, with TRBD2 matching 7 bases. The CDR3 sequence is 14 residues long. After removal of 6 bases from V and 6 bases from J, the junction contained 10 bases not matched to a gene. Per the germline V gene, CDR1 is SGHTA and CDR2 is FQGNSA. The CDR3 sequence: CASSPTRGLQTQYF. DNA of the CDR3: TGTGCCAGCAGTCCGACGCGGGGGTTGCAGACCCAGTACTTC.

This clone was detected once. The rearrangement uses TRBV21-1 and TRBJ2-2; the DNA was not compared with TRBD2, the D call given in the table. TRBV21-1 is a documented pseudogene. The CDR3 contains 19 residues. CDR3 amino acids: CASRSGTSGGAIGTGELFF. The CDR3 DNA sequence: TGTGCCAGCAGGTCAGGGACTAGCGGGGGGGCCATCGGCACCGGGGAGCTGTTTTTT.

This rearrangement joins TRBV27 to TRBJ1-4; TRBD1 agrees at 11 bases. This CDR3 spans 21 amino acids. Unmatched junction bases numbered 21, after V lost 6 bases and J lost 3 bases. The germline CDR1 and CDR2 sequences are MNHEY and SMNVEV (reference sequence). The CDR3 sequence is CASRPFWLRDRGIPANEKLFF. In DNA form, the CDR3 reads TGTGCCAGCAGACCCTTCTGGCTCCGGGACAGGGGGATTCCTGCTAATGAAAAACTGTTTTTT.

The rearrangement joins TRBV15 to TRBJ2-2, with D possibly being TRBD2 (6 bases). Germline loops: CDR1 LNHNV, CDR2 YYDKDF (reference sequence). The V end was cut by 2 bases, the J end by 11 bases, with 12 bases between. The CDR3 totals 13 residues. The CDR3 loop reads CATSRSFTSELFF. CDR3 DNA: TGTGCCACCAGCAGATCTTTTACTAGCGAGCTGTTTTTT.

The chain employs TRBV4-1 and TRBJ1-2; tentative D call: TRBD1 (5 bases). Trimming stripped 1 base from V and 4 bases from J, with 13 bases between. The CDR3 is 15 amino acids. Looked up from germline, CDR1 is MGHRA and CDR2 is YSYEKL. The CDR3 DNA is TGCGCCAGCAGCCAAGTGGAGGGGACCGGCTATGGCTACACCTTC. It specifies CASSQVEGTGYGYTF.

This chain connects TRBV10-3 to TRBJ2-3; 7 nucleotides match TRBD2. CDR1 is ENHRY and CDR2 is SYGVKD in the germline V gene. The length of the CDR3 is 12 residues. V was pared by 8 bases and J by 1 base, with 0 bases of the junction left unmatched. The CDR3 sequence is CAIGRGTDTQYF. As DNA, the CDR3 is TGTGCCATCGGGAGGGGCACAGATACGCAGTATTTT.

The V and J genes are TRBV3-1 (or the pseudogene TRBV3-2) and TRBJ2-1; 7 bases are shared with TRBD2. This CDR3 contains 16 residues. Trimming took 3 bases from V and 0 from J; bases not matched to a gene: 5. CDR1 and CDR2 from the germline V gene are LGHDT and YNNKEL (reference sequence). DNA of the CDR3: TGTGCCAGCAGCCACGGGACGGGGGGCTCCTACAATGAGCAGTTCTTC. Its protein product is CASSHGTGGSYNEQFF.

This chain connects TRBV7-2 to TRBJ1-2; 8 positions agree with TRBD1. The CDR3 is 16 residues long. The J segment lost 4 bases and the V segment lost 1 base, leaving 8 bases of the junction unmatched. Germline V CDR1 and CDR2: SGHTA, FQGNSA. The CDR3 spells CASSLGTGYFIYGYTF. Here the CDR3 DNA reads TGTGCCAGCAGCTTAGGGACAGGGTACTTCATCTATGGCTACACCTTC.

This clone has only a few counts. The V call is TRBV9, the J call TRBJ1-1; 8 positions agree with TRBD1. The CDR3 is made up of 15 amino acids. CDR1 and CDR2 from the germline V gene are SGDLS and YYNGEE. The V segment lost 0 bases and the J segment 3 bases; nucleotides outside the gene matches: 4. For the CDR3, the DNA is TGTGCCAGCAGCGTAGATGCAGGGGGCCACACTGAAGCTTTCTTT. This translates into CASSVDAGGHTEAFF.

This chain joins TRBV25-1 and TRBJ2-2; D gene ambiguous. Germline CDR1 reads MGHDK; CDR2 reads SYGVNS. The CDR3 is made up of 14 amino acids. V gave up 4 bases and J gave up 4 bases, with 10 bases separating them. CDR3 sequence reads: CASSGSHTTGELFF. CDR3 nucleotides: TGTGCCAGCAGTGGTTCCCACACCACCGGGGAGCTGTTTTTT.

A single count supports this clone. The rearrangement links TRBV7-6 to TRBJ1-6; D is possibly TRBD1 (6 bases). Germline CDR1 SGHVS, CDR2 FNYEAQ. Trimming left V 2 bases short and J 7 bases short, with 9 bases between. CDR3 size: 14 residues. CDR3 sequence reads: CASSLSQGNSPLHF. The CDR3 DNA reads TGTGCCAGCAGCTTATCACAGGGAAATTCACCCCTCCACTTT. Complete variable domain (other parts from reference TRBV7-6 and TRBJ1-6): GAGVSQSPRYKVTKRGQDVALRCDPISGHVSLYWYRQALGQGPEFLTYFNYEAQQDKSGLPNDRFSAERPEGSISTLTIQRTEQRDSAMYRCASSLSQGNSPLHFGNGTRLTVT.